The entry below describes one T cell receptor beta chain. Its antigen is currently unknown. The data derive from a study of T cell responses to AZD1222 COVID-19 vaccine. Overall study findings and caveats: Donors were largely white British and mainly female; clonal diversity was possibly underestimated. Seropositivity was recorded at baseline in only five to seven AZD1222 recipients. Researchers report vaccine-associated CD4 TCRs spanning spike, with dominance at 160-218 and 743-854. Vaccination with two AZD1222 doses was followed by a rise in Spike-specific TCR breadth and depth.

With 6 bases removed from V and 6 bases from J, the gap between germline ends came to 11 bases. This CDR3 is built from 12 residues. The germline V gene has CDR1 MDHEN and CDR2 SYDVKM. The assay was immunoSEQ multiplex PCR, and TCRdb's table has in-frame clones only and misses some. The repertoire holds around 110,000 clones, around 90% seen once, with 8% to 10% in the top ten. The chain has TRBV28 and TRBJ1-1; possible D gene TRBD1, 5 bases. This clonotype was obtained from an adult in good health. The specimen was peripheral blood, collected on day 0 of AZD1222 vaccination. CDR3 in amino acids: CASRGPGPEAFF. In nucleotides, the CDR3 is TGTGCCAGCAGGGGACCAGGCCCTGAAGCTTTCTTT.